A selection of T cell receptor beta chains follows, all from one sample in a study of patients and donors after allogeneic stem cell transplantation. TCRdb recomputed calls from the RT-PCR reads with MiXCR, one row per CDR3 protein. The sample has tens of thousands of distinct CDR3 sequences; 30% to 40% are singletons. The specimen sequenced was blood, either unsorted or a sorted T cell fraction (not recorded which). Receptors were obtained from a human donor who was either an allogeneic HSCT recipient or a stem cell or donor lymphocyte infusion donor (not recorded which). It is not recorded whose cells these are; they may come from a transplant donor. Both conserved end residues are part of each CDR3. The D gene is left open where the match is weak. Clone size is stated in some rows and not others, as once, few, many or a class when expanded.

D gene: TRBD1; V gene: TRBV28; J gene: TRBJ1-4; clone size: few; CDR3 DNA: TGTGCCAGCAGTATATGGACAGGGAGTAATGAAAAACTGTTTTTT; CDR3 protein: CASSIWTGSNEKLFF
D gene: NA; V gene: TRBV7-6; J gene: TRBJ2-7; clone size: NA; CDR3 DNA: TGTGCCAGCAGCTTAGCTCAGGGCTACGAGCAGTACTTC; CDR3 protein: CASSLAQGYEQYF
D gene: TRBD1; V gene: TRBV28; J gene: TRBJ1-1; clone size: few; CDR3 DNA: TGTGCCAGCAGGAAGATGACAGGGGGCTTTTCTTCTGAAGCTTTCTTT; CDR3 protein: CASRKMTGGFSSEAFF
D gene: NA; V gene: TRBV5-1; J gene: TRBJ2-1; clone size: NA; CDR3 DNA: TGCGCCAGCAGCTCAGGGGGGAATGAGCAGTTCTTC; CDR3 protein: CASSSGGNEQFF
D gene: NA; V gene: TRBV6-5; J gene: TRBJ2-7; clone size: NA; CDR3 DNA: TGTGCCAGCAGTCAAGCCCACGAGCAGTACTTC; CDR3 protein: CASSQAHEQYF
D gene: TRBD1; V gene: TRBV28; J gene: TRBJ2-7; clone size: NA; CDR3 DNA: TGTGCCAGCCTTTCCGGGACAGGGTTCTACGAGCAGTACTTC; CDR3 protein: CASLSGTGFYEQYF
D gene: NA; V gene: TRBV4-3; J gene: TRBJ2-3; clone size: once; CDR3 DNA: TGCGCCAGCAGCCAAGTCCGGGGTTACACAGATACGCAGTATTTT; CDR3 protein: CASSQVRGYTDTQYF
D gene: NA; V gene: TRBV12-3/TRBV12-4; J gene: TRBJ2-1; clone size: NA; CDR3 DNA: TGTGCCAGCAGTTTACTAGCTTCCTACAATGAGCAGTTCTTC; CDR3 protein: CASSLLASYNEQFF
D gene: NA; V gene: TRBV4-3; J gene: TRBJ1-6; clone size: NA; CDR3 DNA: TGCGCCAGCAGCCAGTGGGGGCGGACACCCCTCCACTTT; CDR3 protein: CASSQWGRTPLHF
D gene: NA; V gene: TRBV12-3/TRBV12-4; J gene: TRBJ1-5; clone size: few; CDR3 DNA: TGTGCCAGCAGTTTAGCCAGGCCGCTTCCTCCTTATCAGCCCCAGCATTTT; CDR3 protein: CASSLARPLPPYQPQHF
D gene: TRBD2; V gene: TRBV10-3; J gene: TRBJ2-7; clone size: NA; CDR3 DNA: TGTGCCATCGCTCCGGAACTAGCGGTCTACGAGCAGTACTTC; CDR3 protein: CAIAPELAVYEQYF
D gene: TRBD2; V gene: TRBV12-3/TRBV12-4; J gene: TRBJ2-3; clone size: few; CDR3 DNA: TGTGCCAGCAGGGTAGCGGGCCCCGCAAACACAGATACGCAGTATTTT; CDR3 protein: CASRVAGPANTDTQYF
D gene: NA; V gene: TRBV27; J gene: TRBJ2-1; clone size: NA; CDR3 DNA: TGTGCCAGCTTACCGTCCGTCTCCTACAATGAGCAGTTCTTC; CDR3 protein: CASLPSVSYNEQFF
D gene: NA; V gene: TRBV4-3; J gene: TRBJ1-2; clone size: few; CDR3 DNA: TGCGCCAGCAGCCAAGGAAGGGGCTTAGGCTATGGCTACACCTTC; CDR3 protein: CASSQGRGLGYGYTF
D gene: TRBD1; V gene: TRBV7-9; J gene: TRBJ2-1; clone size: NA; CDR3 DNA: TGTGCCAGCAGCTCGGGACAGAGAATGAATGAGCAGTTCTTC; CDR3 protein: CASSSGQRMNEQFF
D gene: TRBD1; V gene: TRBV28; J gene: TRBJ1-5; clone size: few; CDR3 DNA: TGTGCCAGCAGCGGAGGGGGCACGGGCAATCAGCCCCAGCATTTT; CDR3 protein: CASSGGGTGNQPQHF
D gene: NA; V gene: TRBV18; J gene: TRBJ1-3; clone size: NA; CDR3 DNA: TGTGCCAGCTCTGGAGGCCTCTCTGGAAACACCATATATTTT; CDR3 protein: CASSGGLSGNTIYF
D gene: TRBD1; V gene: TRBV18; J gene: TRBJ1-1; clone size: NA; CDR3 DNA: TGTGCCAGCTCACTTGGCACAGGGGGCCAAGCGACTGAAGCTTTCTTT; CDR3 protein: CASSLGTGGQATEAFF
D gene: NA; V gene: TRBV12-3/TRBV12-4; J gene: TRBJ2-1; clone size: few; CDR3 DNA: TGTGCCAGCACCCTACCGGCTAGACCCGGCACGCAGTTCTTC; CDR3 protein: CASTLPARPGTQFF
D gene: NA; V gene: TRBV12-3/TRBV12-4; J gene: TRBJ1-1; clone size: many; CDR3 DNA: TGTGCCAGCAGTCCCCAGACGGGGAACACTGAAGCTTTCTTT; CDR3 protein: CASSPQTGNTEAFF
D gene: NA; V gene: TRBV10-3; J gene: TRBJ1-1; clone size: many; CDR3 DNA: TGTGCCATCAGTGTGGCCGGGACAGAAGCTTTCTTT; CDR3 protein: CAISVAGTEAFF
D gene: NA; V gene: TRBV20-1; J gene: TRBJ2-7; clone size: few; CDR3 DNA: TGCAGTGCTAGAAGGGGACCGGGGTCCTACGAGCAGTACTTC; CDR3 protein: CSARRGPGSYEQYF
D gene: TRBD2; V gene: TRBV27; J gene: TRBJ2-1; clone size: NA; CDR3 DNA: TGTGCCAGCATTCGCGGGGGAGGAGCCTACAATGAGCAGTTCTTC; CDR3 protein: CASIRGGGAYNEQFF
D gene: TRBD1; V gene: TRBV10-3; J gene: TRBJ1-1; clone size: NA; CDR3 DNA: TGTGCCATCAGCTCCGTAGGACAGGGAGACACTGAAGCTTTCTTT; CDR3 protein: CAISSVGQGDTEAFF
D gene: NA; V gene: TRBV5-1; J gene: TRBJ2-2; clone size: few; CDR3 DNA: TGCGCCAGCAGCTTCGACACCGGGGAGCTGTTTTTT; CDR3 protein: CASSFDTGELFF
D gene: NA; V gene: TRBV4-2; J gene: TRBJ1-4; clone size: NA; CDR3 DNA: TGTGCCAGTAGCCAAGACGGCATAACACTGTTTTTT; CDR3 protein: CASSQDGITLFF
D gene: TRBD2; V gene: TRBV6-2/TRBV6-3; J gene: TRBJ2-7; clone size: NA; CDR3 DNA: TGTGCCAGCCGGACTAGCAGCCACGAGCAGTACTTC; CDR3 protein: CASRTSSHEQYF
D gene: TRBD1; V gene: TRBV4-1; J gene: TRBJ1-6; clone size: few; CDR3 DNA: TGCGCCAGCAGCCTCCATGACAGGGCCCTCTATAATTCACCCCTCCACTTT; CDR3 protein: CASSLHDRALYNSPLHF
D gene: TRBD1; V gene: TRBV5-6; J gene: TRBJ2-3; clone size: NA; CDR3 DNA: TGTGCCAGCAGCTTGGTTCGGACAGGGTATAGCACAGATACGCAGTATTTT; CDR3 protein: CASSLVRTGYSTDTQYF
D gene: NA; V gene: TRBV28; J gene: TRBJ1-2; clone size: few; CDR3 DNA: TGTGCCAGCAGTTTACCTGCGGAGGGGCGCTATGGCTACACCTTC; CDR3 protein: CASSLPAEGRYGYTF
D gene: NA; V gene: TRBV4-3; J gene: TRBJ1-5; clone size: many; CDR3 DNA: TGCGCCAGCAGCCAAGATCGGACCCAGCCCCAGCATTTT; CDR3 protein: CASSQDRTQPQHF
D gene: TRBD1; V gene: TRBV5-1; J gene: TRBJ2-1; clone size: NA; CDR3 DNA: TGCGCCAGCACGAGCTGGGACAGTGCGAAGGAGCAGTTCTTC; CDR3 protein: CASTSWDSAKEQFF
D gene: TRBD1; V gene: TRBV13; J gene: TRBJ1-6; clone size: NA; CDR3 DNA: TGTGCCAGCAGCCTTCGACAGGGGCTCAGTAGTTCACCCCTCCACTTT; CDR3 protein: CASSLRQGLSSSPLHF
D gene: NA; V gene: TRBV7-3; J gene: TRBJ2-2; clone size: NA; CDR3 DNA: TGTGCCAGCAGCTCTTATAGGAGGGGGAGGCCCGGGGAGCTGTTTTTT; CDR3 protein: CASSSYRRGRPGELFF
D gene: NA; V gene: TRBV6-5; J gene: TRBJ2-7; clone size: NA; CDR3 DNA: TGTGCCAGCAGAAGAAAGGGGTGGGTCTACGAGCAGTACTTC; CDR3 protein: CASRRKGWVYEQYF
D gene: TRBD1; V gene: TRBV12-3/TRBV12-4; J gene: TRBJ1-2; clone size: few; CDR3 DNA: TGTGCCAGCAGTATGAGACAGGGTAACTATGGCTACACCTTC; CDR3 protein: CASSMRQGNYGYTF
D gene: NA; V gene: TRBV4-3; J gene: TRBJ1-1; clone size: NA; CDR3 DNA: TGCGCCAGCAGCCAAGGGCATACGACCACTGAAGCTTTCTTT; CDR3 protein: CASSQGHTTTEAFF
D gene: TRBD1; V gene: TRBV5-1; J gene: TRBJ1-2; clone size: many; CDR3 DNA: TGCGCCAGCAGCTTTGACAGGGGCGGCTACACCTTC; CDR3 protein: CASSFDRGGYTF
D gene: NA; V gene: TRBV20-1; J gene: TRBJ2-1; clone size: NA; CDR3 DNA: TGCAGTGCCCCGGCCCGGGTCAGCTACAATGAGCAGTTCTTC; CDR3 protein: CSAPARVSYNEQFF
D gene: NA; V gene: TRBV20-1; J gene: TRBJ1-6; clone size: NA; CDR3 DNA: TGCAGTGCTAACCCCAGCTCCTATAATTCACCCCTCCACTTT; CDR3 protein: CSANPSSYNSPLHF
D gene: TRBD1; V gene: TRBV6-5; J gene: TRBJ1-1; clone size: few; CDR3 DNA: TGTGCCAGCACCAAAGGGACAGGGCGAGCTTTCTTT; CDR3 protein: CASTKGTGRAFF
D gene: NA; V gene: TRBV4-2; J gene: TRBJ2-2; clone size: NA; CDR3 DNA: TGTGCCAGCAGCCAAGGGGACCCGAACACCGGGGAGCTGTTTTTT; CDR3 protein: CASSQGDPNTGELFF
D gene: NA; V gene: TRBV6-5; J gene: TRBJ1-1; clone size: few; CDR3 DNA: TGTGCCAGCAGTTACCTCGGGGACACTGAAGCTTTCTTT; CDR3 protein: CASSYLGDTEAFF
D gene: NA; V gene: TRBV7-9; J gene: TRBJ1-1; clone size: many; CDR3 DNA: TGTGCCAGCGCCCCTTTTACAGGATCGGTAGCTGAAGCTTTCTTT; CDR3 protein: CASAPFTGSVAEAFF
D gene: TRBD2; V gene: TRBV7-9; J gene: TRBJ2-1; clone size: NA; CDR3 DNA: TGTGCCAGCAGCTTAGGACTAGCGGGAGTGAGCGAGCAGTTCTTC; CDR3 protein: CASSLGLAGVSEQFF
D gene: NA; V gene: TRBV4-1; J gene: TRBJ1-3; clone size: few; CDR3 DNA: TGCGCCAGCAGCCACTCAAGAGAGCGCACCCTAAGGGCTGGAAACACCATATATTTT; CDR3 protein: CASSHSRERTLRAGNTIYF
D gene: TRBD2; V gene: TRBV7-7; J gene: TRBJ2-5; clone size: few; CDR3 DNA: TGTGCTAGCAGCTTGCGGGGAGGGCCGGTGGAGACCCAGTACTTC; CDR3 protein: CASSLRGGPVETQYF
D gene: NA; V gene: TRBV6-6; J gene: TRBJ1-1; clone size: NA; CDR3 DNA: TGTGCCAGCAGCTCGGACTGGAACACTGAAGCTTTCTTT; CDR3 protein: CASSSDWNTEAFF
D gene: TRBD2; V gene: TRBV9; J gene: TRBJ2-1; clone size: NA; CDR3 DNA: TGTGCCAGCAGCGTAGGAGGCGCGGGAGGGACCGGTCGGTTCTTC; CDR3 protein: CASSVGGAGGTGRFF
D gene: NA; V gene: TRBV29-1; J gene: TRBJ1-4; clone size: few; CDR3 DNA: TGCAGCGTTAGTTGGCGGATTAATGAAAAACTGTTTTTT; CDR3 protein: CSVSWRINEKLFF
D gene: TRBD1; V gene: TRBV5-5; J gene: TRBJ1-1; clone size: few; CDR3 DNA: TGTGCCAGCAGCTCACAGGGGGCGTTGAACACTGAAGCTTTCTTT; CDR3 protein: CASSSQGALNTEAFF
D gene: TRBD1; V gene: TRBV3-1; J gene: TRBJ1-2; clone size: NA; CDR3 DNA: TGTGCCAGCAGGGACAGGGACCCCCCCACCTTC; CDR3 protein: CASRDRDPPTF
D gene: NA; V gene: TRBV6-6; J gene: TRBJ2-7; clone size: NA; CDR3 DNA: TGTGCCAGCAGTTACTCGGACAGCCGATACGAGCAGTACTTC; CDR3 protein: CASSYSDSRYEQYF
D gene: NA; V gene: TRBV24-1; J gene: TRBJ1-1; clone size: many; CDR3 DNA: TGTGCCACCTCACCGGACAGTAACACTGAAGCTTTCTTT; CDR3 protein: CATSPDSNTEAFF
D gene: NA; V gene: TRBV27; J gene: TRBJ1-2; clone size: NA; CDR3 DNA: TGTGCCAGCCATTCCCTTCAGGGGAAGGATGGCTACACCTTC; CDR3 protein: CASHSLQGKDGYTF